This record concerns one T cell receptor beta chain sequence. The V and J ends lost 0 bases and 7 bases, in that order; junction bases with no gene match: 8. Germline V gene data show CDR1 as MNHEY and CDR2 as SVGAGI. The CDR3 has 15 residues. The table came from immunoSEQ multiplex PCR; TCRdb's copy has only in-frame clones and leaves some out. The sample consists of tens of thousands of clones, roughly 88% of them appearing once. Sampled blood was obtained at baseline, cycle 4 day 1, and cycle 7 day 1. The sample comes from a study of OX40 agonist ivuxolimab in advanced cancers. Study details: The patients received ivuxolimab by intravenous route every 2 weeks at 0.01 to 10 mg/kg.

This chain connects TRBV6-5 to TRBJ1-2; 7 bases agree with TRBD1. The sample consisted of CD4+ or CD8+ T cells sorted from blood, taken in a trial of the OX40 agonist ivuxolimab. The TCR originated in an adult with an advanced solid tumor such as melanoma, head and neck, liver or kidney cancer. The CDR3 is CASSYSLETGFGYTF. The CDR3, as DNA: TGTGCCAGCAGTTACTCGCTCGAGACAGGGTTTGGCTACACCTTC.